Each of the 28 T cell receptor beta chains below was sequenced from the same sample in a study of cytomegalovirus exposure and HLA in healthy donors. 60 Vbeta and 13 Jbeta primers were used in PCR. Method: immunoSEQ multiplex PCR; TCRdb's copy keeps in-frame clones and lacks some. The profile shows about 63,000 clones, 75% to 90% of them singletons. Sequencing was performed on PBMCs. The source is a woman in her 30s in good health and CMV-seropositive.

This sequence joins TRBV11-2 and TRBJ1-3; possibly TRBD1 for D (5 bases). V was pared by 5 bases and J by 2 bases, with 16 bases between. The germline gives CDR1 SGHAT, CDR2 FQNNGV. The CDR3 spans 16 residues. The CDR3 DNA sequence: TGTGCCAGCAGCACCCCCCGGGGGTTGCCTGGAAACACCATATATTTT. Translation gives CASSTPRGLPGNTIYF. The entire variable domain, with the rest obtained from reference TRBV11-2 and TRBJ1-3, is as follows: EAGVAQSPRYKIIEKRQSVAFWCNPISGHATLYWYQQILGQGPKLLIQFQNNGVVDDSQLPKDRFSAERLKGVDSTLKIQPAKLEDSAVYLCASSTPRGLPGNTIYFGEGSWLTVV.

The chain recombines TRBV5-4 with TRBJ2-1; tentative D call: TRBD2 (6 bases). Germline values: CDR1 SGHNT, CDR2 YYREEE (reference sequence). The CDR3 contains 12 residues. V lost 2 bases to trimming and J lost 9 bases, with 9 bases between them. CDR3 loop: CASSFGGTEQFF. The CDR3 DNA sequence: TGTGCCAGCAGCTTCGGGGGAACTGAGCAGTTCTTC.

V usage is TRBV19 and J usage is TRBJ2-4, with D perhaps TRBD2 (6 bases). Germline CDR1 reads LNHDA; CDR2 reads SQIVND (reference sequence). The germline V and J ends were trimmed by 10 bases and 5 bases, with 18 bases remaining between them. The CDR3 loop spans 14 amino acids. The CDR3 region has the DNA TGTGCCACCCTGGTCGGGGGAAGCCAAAACATTCAGTACTTC. Encoded protein: CATLVGGSQNIQYF.

The chain couples TRBV5-1 to TRBJ2-4; TRBD2 matches 10 bases. The CDR3 is made up of 21 amino acids. CDR1 and CDR2 from the germline V gene are SGHRS and YFSETQ. Trimming took 5 bases from V and 0 from J; bases not matched to a gene: 20. Written as DNA, the CDR3 is TGCGCCAGCAGTCCTCATACCGGACTAGCGGAACACTCCTTAGCCAAAAACATTCAGTACTTC. Residues: CASSPHTGLAEHSLAKNIQYF.

The chain carries TRBV5-1 and TRBJ1-2; D uncertain. This CDR3 region has 16 residues. Germline CDR1 and CDR2: SGHRS and YFSETQ. V gave up 1 base and J gave up 1 base, with 14 bases separating them. Here the CDR3 DNA reads TGCGCCAGCAGCTTGACTGGGAGCGGGGTTAACTATGGCTACACCTTC. Protein product: CASSLTGSGVNYGYTF. The full variable domain, with the rest looked up from reference TRBV5-1 and TRBJ1-2, is KAGVTQTPRYLIKTRGQQVTLSCSPISGHRSVSWYQQTPGQGLQFLFEYFSETQRNKGNFPGRFSGRQFSNSRSEMNVSTLELGDSALYLCASSLTGSGVNYGYTFGSGTRLTVV.

The chain has TRBV27 and TRBJ2-7; 7 bases match TRBD2. This CDR3 has 14 residues. V lost 3 bases, J lost 7 bases, and 9 bases stayed unmatched. Germline V gives CDR1 MNHEY, CDR2 SMNVEV (reference sequence). The CDR3 loop reads CASSFQAGPWEQYF. As DNA, the CDR3 is TGTGCCAGCAGTTTCCAAGCGGGGCCCTGGGAGCAGTACTTC.

V usage is TRBV28 and J usage is TRBJ2-7; D unresolved. CDR3 length: 10 residues. Trimming removed 10 bases at V and 4 bases at J, with 8 bases between. Germline lookup yields CDR1 MDHEN and CDR2 SYDVKM. CDR3 nucleotides: TGTGCCACTCGCGCTTACGAGCAGTACTTC. It encodes CATRAYEQYF.

V usage is TRBV7-9 and J usage is TRBJ2-4; 9 bases are shared with TRBD1. V shed 2 bases, J shed 11 bases, and the junction held 1 base outside the gene matches. Germline lookup yields CDR1 SEHNR and CDR2 FQNEAQ (reference sequence). The CDR3 runs 12 residues. CDR3 region: CASSLTGGVQYF. The CDR3 DNA reads TGTGCCAGCAGCTTAACAGGGGGCGTTCAGTACTTC.

The table lists this clone with a count of one. The chain couples TRBV19 to TRBJ1-3; D unclear. This CDR3 spans 13 amino acids. CDR1 LNHDA and CDR2 SQIVND come from the germline V gene (reference sequence). V was trimmed by 3 bases and J by 0 bases, leaving 3 bases between them. CDR3 in DNA: TGTGCCAGTAGTATCTCCTCTGGAAACACCATATATTTT. Translating it yields CASSISSGNTIYF.

The chain joins TRBV7-2 to TRBJ2-1, with D possibly TRBD2 on 7 matching bases. Looked up from germline, CDR1 is SGHTA and CDR2 is FQGNSA. The CDR3 covers 16 residues. V lost 5 bases and J lost 7, with 21 bases in between. CDR3 coding DNA: TGTGCCAGCAGCATTGGGGGGGCGGGAGTGGGTAATGAGCAGTTCTTC. Its translation: CASSIGGAGVGNEQFF.

The rearrangement joins TRBV5-1 to TRBJ2-7; 10 bases match TRBD1. The V gene's germline CDR1 is SGHRS and CDR2 YFSETQ. V was pared by 3 bases and J by 1 base, with 7 bases of the junction left unmatched. The CDR3 is 16 amino acids. The CDR3 DNA reads as TGCGCCAGCAGCTCGGGACAGGGGACGGGTTCCTACGAGCAGTACTTC. It translates to CASSSGQGTGSYEQYF.

The chain joins TRBV7-2 to TRBJ2-5, with a possible D match to TRBD2 (7 bases). Germline V CDR1 and CDR2: SGHTA, FQGNSA. V was shortened by 5 bases and J by 9 bases, with 16 bases between the two germline ends. This CDR3 comprises 13 residues. CDR3 sequence reads: CASSRTAREAQYF. The CDR3 region has the DNA TGTGCCAGCAGCAGGACAGCTCGGGAGGCCCAGTACTTC.

The V and J genes are TRBV9 and TRBJ2-3; TRBD2 matches 13 bases. Germline V lookup: CDR1 SGDLS, CDR2 YYNGEE. J lost 7 bases, V lost 3 bases, and 8 bases had no gene match. The CDR3 is 16 residues long. The CDR3 nucleotides are TGTGCCAGCAGCGAATCCGGGACTAGCGGGACGAATACGCAGTATTTT. Translated, it gives CASSESGTSGTNTQYF.

CDR3 in DNA: TGTGCCAGCAGTGTTATAGTAGCACAGGGATATGGCTACACCTTC. Translating gives CASSVIVAQGYGYTF. The chain carries TRBV6-5 and TRBJ1-2, with a tentative D call TRBD1 (6 bases). Germline V gene sequence: CDR1 MNHEY, CDR2 SVGAGI. The CDR3 contains 15 residues. V lost 5 bases, J lost 5 bases, and 18 bases lay in between.

The genes are TRBV5-1 and TRBJ1-1; D call uncertain. Germline V gives CDR1 SGHRS, CDR2 YFSETQ. The CDR3 covers 14 residues. V was shortened by 0 bases and J by 4 bases, with 10 bases between the two germline ends. In DNA form, the CDR3 reads TGCGCCAGCAGCTTGGCACCCGAGGGCACTGAAGCTTTCTTT. It yields the protein CASSLAPEGTEAFF.

The chain carries TRBV5-6 and TRBJ1-6, with TRBD1 as a possible D gene (5 bases). This CDR3 spans 13 amino acids. Germline V gene lookup returns CDR1 SGHDT and CDR2 YYEEEE. V lost 5 bases to trimming and J lost 10 bases, with 13 bases between them. The CDR3 here is CASSEGDVSPLHF. The CDR3 DNA reads TGTGCCAGCAGTGAAGGGGATGTGTCACCCCTCCACTTT.

The J gene is TRBJ2-3, the V gene TRBV4-2; D is possibly TRBD2 (5 bases). Trimming shortened V by 1 base and J by 3 bases, and 17 bases separated the two germline ends. This CDR3 is 17 amino acids long. CDR1 is LGHNA and CDR2 is YNFKEQ in the germline V gene. The CDR3 DNA sequence: TGTGCCAGCAGCCAAGCCCCCGAGGGAAGGTTTACAGATACGCAGTATTTT. Translated: CASSQAPEGRFTDTQYF.

The chain recombines TRBV13 with TRBJ2-1, with 10 bases matching TRBD2. The CDR3 is 20 amino acids. CDR1 is PRHDT, CDR2 FYEKMQ, per germline (reference sequence). After removal of 1 base from V and 1 base from J, the junction contained 13 bases not matched to a gene. Here the CDR3 reads CASSLVLSSGRKGSYNEQFF. The CDR3 DNA reads as TGTGCCAGCAGCTTAGTTTTGTCTAGCGGGAGAAAGGGTTCCTACAATGAGCAGTTCTTC.

The rearrangement joins TRBV5-1 to TRBJ2-7; possible D gene TRBD2, 5 bases. This CDR3 comprises 17 residues. CDR1 and CDR2 (germline): SGHRS, YFSETQ. Trimming cost V 6 bases and J 0 bases, with 22 bases left between them. In nucleotides, the CDR3 is TGCGCCAGCAACCTAGCCAGGATTCGTCCTGGCTCCTACGAGCAGTACTTC. Protein sequence: CASNLARIRPGSYEQYF.

The rearrangement uses TRBV18 and TRBJ2-7; tentative D call: TRBD1 (6 bases). This CDR3 has 12 amino acids. In germline, CDR1 is KGHSH, CDR2 LQKENI. V gave up 9 bases and J gave up 3 bases, with 12 bases separating them. CDR3 in DNA: TGTGCCAGTGGAACAGGGAACTACGAGCAGTACTTC. Protein sequence: CASGTGNYEQYF.

This rearrangement joins TRBV6-7 to TRBJ2-5; the D is unclear. TRBV6-7 is an open reading frame whose function is uncertain. The ends were cut back, 0 bases at V and 1 base at J, with 15 bases in the middle. The CDR3 sequence is 17 residues long. CDR3 DNA: TGTGCCAGCAGTTACTCAGATTTGTGGCACATCCAAGAGACCCAGTACTTC. Protein sequence: CASSYSDLWHIQETQYF.

V and J are TRBV27 and TRBJ2-1; 14 positions agree with TRBD2. This CDR3 comprises 19 residues. Losses at the gene ends were 3 bases for V and 1 base for J; bases not matched to a gene: 8. CDR1 and CDR2 from the germline V gene are MNHEY and SMNVEV (reference sequence). CDR3 in DNA: TGTGCCAGCAGTTTTTCGAGGACTAGCGGGAGGTGGTCCTACAATGAGCAGTTCTTC. Its protein product is CASSFSRTSGRWSYNEQFF.

J is TRBJ2-2 and V is TRBV9, with D possibly matching TRBD1 (5 bases). CDR1 and CDR2 (germline): SGDLS, YYNGEE. This CDR3 has 17 residues. V dropped 4 bases and J dropped 5 bases, with 21 bases sitting between them. The CDR3 DNA is TGTGCCAGCAGCTCACAGGCAGGGATTTCTTTAACCGGGGAGCTGTTTTTT. Protein: CASSSQAGISLTGELFF.

This rearrangement joins TRBV5-1 to TRBJ2-1; 7 nucleotides align to TRBD2. Germline CDR1 and CDR2: SGHRS and YFSETQ. Trimming at V came to 3 bases and at J to 0 bases, leaving 9 bases not matched to a gene. This CDR3 comprises 17 residues. CDR3 in DNA: TGCGCCAGCAGCTGGGGCGCGGGCGGGAGCTCCTACAATGAGCAGTTCTTC. Its protein product is CASSWGAGGSSYNEQFF. Variable domain in full (rest from reference TRBV5-1 and TRBJ2-1): KAGVTQTPRYLIKTRGQQVTLSCSPISGHRSVSWYQQTPGQGLQFLFEYFSETQRNKGNFPGRFSGRQFSNSRSEMNVSTLELGDSALYLCASSWGAGGSSYNEQFFGPGTRLTVL.

The chain recombines TRBV12-2 with TRBJ2-3; TRBD2, as called in the table, went unchecked against the DNA. TRBV12-2 counts as a pseudogene. The CDR3 loop spans 17 amino acids. CDR3: CASRLARLAASTDTQYF. The CDR3 DNA sequence: TGTGCAAGTCGCTTAGCGCGCCTAGCTGCTAGCACAGATACGCAGTATTTT.

The chain has TRBV6-1 and TRBJ2-7; TRBD2 is a possible D gene (6 bases). This CDR3 has 15 amino acids. Germline V gives CDR1 MNHNS, CDR2 SASEGT. The V end was cut by 0 bases, the J end by 5 bases, with 14 bases between. CDR3 sequence reads: CASSEAEVAVDEQYF. In DNA, the CDR3 is TGTGCCAGCAGTGAAGCGGAAGTAGCGGTCGACGAGCAGTACTTC.

J is TRBJ2-7 and V is TRBV19, with 11 bases matching TRBD1. From germline, CDR1 is LNHDA and CDR2 SQIVND (reference sequence). V dropped 1 base and J dropped 3; count of bases not matched to a gene: 8. The CDR3 has 17 amino acids. The DNA for the CDR3 is TGTGCCAGTAGTATAGGAGGCGCGGGACAGGGGGTCTACGAGCAGTACTTC. Its protein is CASSIGGAGQGVYEQYF.

In this sample, this clone turned up once. The chain uses TRBV28 and TRBJ2-5, with 10 bases lining up with TRBD2. The V gene's germline CDR1 is MDHEN and CDR2 SYDVKM. This CDR3 region has 16 residues. V lost 3 bases to trimming and J lost 3 bases; unmatched junction nucleotides: 7. The CDR3 is CASSLGSGRAEETQYF. CDR3 nucleotide sequence: TGTGCCAGCAGTTTGGGGAGCGGGAGGGCCGAAGAGACCCAGTACTTC.